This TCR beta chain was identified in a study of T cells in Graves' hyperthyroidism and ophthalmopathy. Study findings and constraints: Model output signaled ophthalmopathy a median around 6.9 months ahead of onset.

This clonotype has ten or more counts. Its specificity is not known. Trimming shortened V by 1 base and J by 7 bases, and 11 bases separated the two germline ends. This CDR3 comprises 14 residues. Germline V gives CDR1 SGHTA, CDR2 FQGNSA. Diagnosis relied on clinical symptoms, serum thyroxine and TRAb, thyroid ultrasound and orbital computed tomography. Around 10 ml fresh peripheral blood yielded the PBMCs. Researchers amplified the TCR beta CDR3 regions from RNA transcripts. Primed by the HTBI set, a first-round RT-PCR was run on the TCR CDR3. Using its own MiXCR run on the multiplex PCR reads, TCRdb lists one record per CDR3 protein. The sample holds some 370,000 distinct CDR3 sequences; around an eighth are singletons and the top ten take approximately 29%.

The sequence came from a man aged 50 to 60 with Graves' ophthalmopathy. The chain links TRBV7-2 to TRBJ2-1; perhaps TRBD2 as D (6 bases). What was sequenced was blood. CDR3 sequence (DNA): TGTGCCAGCAGCTTAGATCCGGGAGCGAATGAGCAGTTCTTC. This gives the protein CASSLDPGANEQFF.